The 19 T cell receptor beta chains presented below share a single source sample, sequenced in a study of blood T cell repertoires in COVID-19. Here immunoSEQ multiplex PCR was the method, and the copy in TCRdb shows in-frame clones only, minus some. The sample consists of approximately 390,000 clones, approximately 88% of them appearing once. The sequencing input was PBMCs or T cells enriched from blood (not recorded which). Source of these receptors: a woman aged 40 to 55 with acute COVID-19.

The CDR3 bases are TGTGCCAGCAGCTTAGAGTGGGGGGGCGTCGGGGAGACCCAGTACTTC. Its translation: CASSLEWGGVGETQYF. This chain links TRBV7-2 with TRBJ2-5; possibly TRBD2 for D (7 bases). Germline CDR1 SGHTA, CDR2 FQGNSA. The germline V and J ends were trimmed by 1 base and 5 bases, with 17 bases remaining between them. The length of the CDR3 is 16 residues.

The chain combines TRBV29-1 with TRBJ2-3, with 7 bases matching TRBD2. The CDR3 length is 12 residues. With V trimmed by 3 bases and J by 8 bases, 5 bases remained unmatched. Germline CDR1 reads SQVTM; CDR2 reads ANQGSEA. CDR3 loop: CSVEVSGGTQYF. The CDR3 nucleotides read TGCAGCGTTGAGGTGTCGGGAGGTACGCAGTATTTT.

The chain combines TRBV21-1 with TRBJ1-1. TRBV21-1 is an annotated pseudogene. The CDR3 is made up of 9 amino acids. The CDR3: CATKPEAFF. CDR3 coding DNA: TGTGCCACCAAGCCTGAAGCTTTCTTT.

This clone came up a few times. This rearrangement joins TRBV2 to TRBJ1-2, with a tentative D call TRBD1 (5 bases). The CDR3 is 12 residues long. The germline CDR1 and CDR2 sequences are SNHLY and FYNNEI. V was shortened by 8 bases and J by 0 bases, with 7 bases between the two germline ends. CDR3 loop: CASHRTNYGYTF. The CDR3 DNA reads TGTGCCAGCCACAGGACTAACTATGGCTACACCTTC.

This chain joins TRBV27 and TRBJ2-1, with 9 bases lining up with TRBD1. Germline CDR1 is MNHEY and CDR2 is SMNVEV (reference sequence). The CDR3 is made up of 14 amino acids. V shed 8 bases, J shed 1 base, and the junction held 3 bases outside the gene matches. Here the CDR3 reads CASRTGVSYNEQFF. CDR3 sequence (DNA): TGTGCCAGCCGGACAGGGGTATCCTACAATGAGCAGTTCTTC.

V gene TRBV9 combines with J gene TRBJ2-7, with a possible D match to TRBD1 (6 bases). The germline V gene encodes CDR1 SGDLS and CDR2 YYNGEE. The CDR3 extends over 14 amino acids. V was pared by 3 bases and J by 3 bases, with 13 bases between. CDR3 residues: CASSAWDKNYEQYF. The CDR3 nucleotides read TGTGCCAGCAGCGCGTGGGACAAAAACTACGAGCAGTACTTC.

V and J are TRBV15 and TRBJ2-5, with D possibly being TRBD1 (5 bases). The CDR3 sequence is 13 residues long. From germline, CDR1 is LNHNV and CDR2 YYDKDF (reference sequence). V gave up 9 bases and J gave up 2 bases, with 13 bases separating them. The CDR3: CATNQGPQETQYF. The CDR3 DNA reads TGTGCCACAAACCAGGGCCCTCAAGAGACCCAGTACTTC. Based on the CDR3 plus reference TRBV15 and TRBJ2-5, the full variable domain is DAMVIQNPRYQVTQFGKPVTLSCSQTLNHNVMYWYQQKSSQAPKLLFHYYDKDFNNEADTPDNFQSRRPNTSFCFLDIRSPGLGDTAMYLCATNQGPQETQYFGPGTRLLVL.

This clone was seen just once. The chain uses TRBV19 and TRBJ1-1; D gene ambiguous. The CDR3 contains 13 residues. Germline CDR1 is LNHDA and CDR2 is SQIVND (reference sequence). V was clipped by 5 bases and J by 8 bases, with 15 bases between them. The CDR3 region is CASSAPKPTEAFF. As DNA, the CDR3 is TGTGCCAGTAGTGCCCCCAAGCCCACCGAAGCTTTCTTT.

The CDR3 reads CASSLGQGAKTNEKLFF. The CDR3 coding sequence is TGTGCCAGTAGTCTCGGACAGGGGGCGAAGACTAATGAAAAACTGTTTTTT. J is TRBJ1-4 and V is TRBV19; 11 bases agree with TRBD1. The CDR3 totals 17 residues. Trimming took 5 bases from V and 2 from J; bases not matched to a gene: 7. Germline lookup yields CDR1 LNHDA and CDR2 SQIVND (reference sequence). The full variable domain, completed using reference TRBV19 and TRBJ1-4, is DGGITQSPKYLFRKEGQNVTLSCEQNLNHDAMYWYRQDPGQGLRLIYYSQIVNDFQKGDIAEGYSVSREKKESFPLTVTSAQKNPTAFYLCASSLGQGAKTNEKLFFGSGTQLSVL.

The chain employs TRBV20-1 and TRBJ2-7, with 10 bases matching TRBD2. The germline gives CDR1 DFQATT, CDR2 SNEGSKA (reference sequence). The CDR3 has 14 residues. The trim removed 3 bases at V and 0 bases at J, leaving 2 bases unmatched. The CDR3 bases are TGCAGTGCTAGTCTAGCGGGGGCCTCCTACGAGCAGTACTTC. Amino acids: CSASLAGASYEQYF.

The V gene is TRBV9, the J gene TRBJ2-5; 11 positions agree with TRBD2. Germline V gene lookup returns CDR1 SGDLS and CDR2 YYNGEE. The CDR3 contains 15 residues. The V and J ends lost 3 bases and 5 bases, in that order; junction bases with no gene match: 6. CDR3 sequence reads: CASSGSGGAGETQYF. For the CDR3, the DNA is TGTGCCAGCAGCGGTAGCGGGGGGGCTGGTGAGACCCAGTACTTC.

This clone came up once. CDR3 DNA: TGTGCCTGGGACAGCCGGGCTGGGGATCAGCCCCAGCATTTT. It specifies CAWDSRAGDQPQHF. The chain carries TRBV30 and TRBJ1-5; TRBD1 is a possible D gene (5 bases). Germline V gene data show CDR1 as GTSNPN and CDR2 as SVGIG (reference sequence). This CDR3 is 14 amino acids long. Trimming removed 5 bases at V and 5 bases at J, with 16 bases between. Combining the CDR3 with reference TRBV30 and TRBJ1-5 gives the whole variable domain SQTIHQWPATLVQPVGSPLSLECTVEGTSNPNLYWYRQAAGRGLQLLFYSVGIGQISSEVPQNLSASRPQDRQFILSSKKLLLSDSGFYLCAWDSRAGDQPQHFGDGTRLSIL.

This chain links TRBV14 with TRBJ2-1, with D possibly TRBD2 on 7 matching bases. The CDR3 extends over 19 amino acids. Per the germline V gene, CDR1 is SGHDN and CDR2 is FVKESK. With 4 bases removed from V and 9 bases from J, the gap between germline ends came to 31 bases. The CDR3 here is CASSLKARGAGLTSSEQFF. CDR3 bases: TGTGCCAGCAGCCTCAAAGCTCGGGGGGCAGGACTCACCTCGAGTGAGCAGTTCTTC.

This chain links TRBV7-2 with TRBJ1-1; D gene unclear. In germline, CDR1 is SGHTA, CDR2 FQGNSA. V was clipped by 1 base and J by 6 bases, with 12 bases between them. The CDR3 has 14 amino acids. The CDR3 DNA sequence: TGTGCCAGCAGCTTAGTGAACAGAGCCTCTGAAGCTTTCTTT. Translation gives CASSLVNRASEAFF.

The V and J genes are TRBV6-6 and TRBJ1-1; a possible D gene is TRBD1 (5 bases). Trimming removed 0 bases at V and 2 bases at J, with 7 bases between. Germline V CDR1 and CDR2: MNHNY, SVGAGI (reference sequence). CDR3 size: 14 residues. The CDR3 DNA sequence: TGTGCCAGCAGTTACTCTACAGGAAACACTGAAGCTTTCTTT. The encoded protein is CASSYSTGNTEAFF.

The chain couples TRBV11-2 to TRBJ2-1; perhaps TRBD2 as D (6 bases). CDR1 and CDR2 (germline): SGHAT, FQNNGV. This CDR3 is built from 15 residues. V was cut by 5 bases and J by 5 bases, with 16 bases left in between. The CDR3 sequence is CASSPRWGTDNEQFF. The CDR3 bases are TGTGCCAGCAGCCCACGGTGGGGGACTGACAATGAGCAGTTCTTC.

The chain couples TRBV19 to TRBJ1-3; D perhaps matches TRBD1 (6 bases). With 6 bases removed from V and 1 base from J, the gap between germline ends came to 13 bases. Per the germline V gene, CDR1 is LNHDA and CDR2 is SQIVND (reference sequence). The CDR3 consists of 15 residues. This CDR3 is CASSYTGSSGNTIYF. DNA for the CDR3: TGTGCCAGTAGCTACACAGGGTCTTCTGGAAACACCATATATTTT.

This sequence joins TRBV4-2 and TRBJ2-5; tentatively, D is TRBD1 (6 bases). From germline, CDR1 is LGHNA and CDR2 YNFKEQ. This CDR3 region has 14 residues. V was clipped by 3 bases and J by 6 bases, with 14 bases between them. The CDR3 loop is CASSQDRTVQTQYF. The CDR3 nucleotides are TGTGCCAGCAGCCAGGACCGGACAGTTCAGACCCAGTACTTC.

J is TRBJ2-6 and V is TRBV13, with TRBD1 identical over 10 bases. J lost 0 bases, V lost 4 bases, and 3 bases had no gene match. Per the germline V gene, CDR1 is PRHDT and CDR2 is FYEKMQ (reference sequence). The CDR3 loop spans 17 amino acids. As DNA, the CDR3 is TGTGCCAGCAGCTGGCGGACAGGGGGCTCTGGGGCCAACGTCCTGACTTTC. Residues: CASSWRTGGSGANVLTF.